What follows are 28 T cell receptor beta chains derived from one specimen sequenced in a study of CD8+ T cells in alopecia areata. Extracted from the samples, RNA was reverse transcribed into cDNA to serve as the sequencing template. Profiling relied on immunoSEQ multiplex PCR, and the TCRdb table lists in-frame clones only, not all of them. The profile shows about 76,000 clones, around 61% of them singletons. Treatment described: oral pan-JAK inhibitor, 5-10 mg twice daily. The sequenced sample was CD8+ T cells sorted from blood, obtained at week 24, from a patient treated with tofacitinib. The receptors derive from a human donor with alopecia areata.

This clone was seen more than once but under ten times. The gene calls are TRBV4-3 and TRBJ1-5; 7 bases are a match to TRBD1. The CDR3 consists of 16 residues. The junction had 9 bases not matched to a gene; V was cut back by 0 bases and J by 7 bases. Germline loops: CDR1 LGHNA, CDR2 YSLEER. DNA of the CDR3: TGCGCCAGCAGCCAAGATCGGCGGGTACAGGGGCAGCCCCAGCATTTT. It yields the protein CASSQDRRVQGQPQHF.

The V and J genes are TRBV6-5 and TRBJ2-3; 8 bases agree with TRBD1. The CDR3 has 16 residues. V gave up 4 bases and J gave up 3 bases; unmatched junction bases: 9. CDR1 MNHEY and CDR2 SVGAGI come from the germline V gene. DNA for the CDR3: TGTGCCAGCAGTTCTATACCGCAGGGGGCTACAGATACGCAGTATTTT. It is translated as CASSSIPQGATDTQYF.

The chain combines TRBV5-6 with TRBJ1-1; D is uncertain. Looked up from germline, CDR1 is SGHDT and CDR2 is YYEEEE. Trimming cost V 1 base and J 4 bases, with 8 bases left between them. This CDR3 has 13 amino acids. CDR3 loop: CASSLSGFTEAFF. The CDR3, as DNA: TGTGCCAGCAGCTTGAGTGGATTCACTGAAGCTTTCTTT.

The rearrangement joins TRBV4-1 to TRBJ2-5; D remains ambiguous. The V gene lost 2 bases and the J gene lost 1 base, with 8 bases spanning the gap. The CDR3 is 14 amino acids. Per germline, CDR1 MGHRA and CDR2 YSYEKL. CDR3 nucleotide sequence: TGCGCCAGCAGCCAACAGAGGTTCCAAGAGACCCAGTACTTC. This translates into CASSQQRFQETQYF.

CDR3 protein: CASSLGEGGDEQYF. The CDR3 DNA reads as TGCGCCAGCAGCTTGGGAGAAGGGGGAGACGAGCAGTACTTC. This chain uses TRBV5-1 with TRBJ2-7; possible D gene TRBD1, 6 bases. The V and J ends lost 0 bases and 5 bases respectively, with 12 bases between them. The CDR3 has 14 residues. CDR1 is SGHRS, CDR2 YFSETQ, per germline.

This clone was seen a single time. The V and J genes are TRBV7-9 and TRBJ1-1; D is unresolved. The CDR3 consists of 13 residues. V lost 3 bases to trimming and J lost 2 bases, with 7 bases between them. The germline gives CDR1 SEHNR, CDR2 FQNEAQ (reference sequence). CDR3 loop: CASSFAGNTEAFF. The CDR3 DNA sequence: TGTGCCAGCAGCTTTGCGGGCAACACTGAAGCTTTCTTT.

This chain uses TRBV29-1 with TRBJ1-1; D is undetermined. Trimming cost V 3 bases and J 6 bases, with 8 bases left between them. The germline V gene has CDR1 SQVTM and CDR2 ANQGSEA. The CDR3 has 11 amino acids. In DNA form, the CDR3 reads TGCAGCGTTGAGTCCCCGTCTGAAGCTTTCTTT. Its protein is CSVESPSEAFF.

The V and J genes are TRBV13 and TRBJ2-1; TRBD2 agrees at 9 bases. The J segment lost 8 bases and the V segment lost 3 bases, leaving 8 bases of the junction unmatched. The CDR3 extends over 15 amino acids. Per the germline V gene, CDR1 is PRHDT and CDR2 is FYEKMQ (reference sequence). CDR3 loop: CASSFLSSGVHEQFF. The CDR3, as DNA: TGTGCCAGCAGCTTTTTGTCTAGCGGGGTCCATGAGCAGTTCTTC. The entire variable domain, with the rest obtained from reference TRBV13 and TRBJ2-1, is as follows: AAGVIQSPRHLIKEKRETATLKCYPIPRHDTVYWYQQGPGQDPQFLISFYEKMQSDKGSIPDRFSAQQFSDYHSELNMSSLELGDSALYFCASSFLSSGVHEQFFGPGTRLTVL.

V and J are TRBV19 and TRBJ2-1; D possibly corresponds to TRBD2 (5 bases). The CDR3 has 13 amino acids. V was pared by 4 bases and J by 6 bases, with 10 bases between. Germline values: CDR1 LNHDA, CDR2 SQIVND (reference sequence). CDR3 sequence (DNA): TGTGCCAGTAGTACCGGGATCTCCAATGAGCAGTTCTTC. The encoded protein is CASSTGISNEQFF.

The chain carries TRBV7-6 and TRBJ2-5, with TRBD2 identical over 7 bases. V was clipped by 1 base and J by 5 bases; unmatched bases: 7. The germline CDR1 and CDR2 sequences are SGHVS and FNYEAQ. The CDR3 totals 15 residues. CDR3 residues: CASSLGSGERETQYF. CDR3 DNA: TGTGCCAGCAGCTTAGGGAGCGGGGAAAGGGAGACCCAGTACTTC.

This clone is a singleton in its sample. The genes are TRBV29-1 and TRBJ2-1, with 7 positions matching TRBD2. Germline V lookup: CDR1 SQVTM, CDR2 ANQGSEA. The ends lost 6 bases at V and 4 bases at J; junction bases unmatched: 6. The CDR3 loop spans 13 amino acids. The CDR3 sequence is CSVTSATYNEQFF. The CDR3 DNA reads as TGCAGCGTCACTAGCGCCACGTACAATGAGCAGTTCTTC.

The sample holds one count of this clone. The chain uses TRBV29-1 and TRBJ2-3, with TRBD2 matching over 13 bases. CDR3 size: 14 residues. Germline V gene lookup returns CDR1 SQVTM and CDR2 ANQGSEA. The CDR3 here is CRTGLAGITDTQYF. The CDR3 coding sequence is TGCAGAACGGGACTAGCGGGAATCACAGATACGCAGTATTTT.

This sequence joins TRBV7-9 and TRBJ1-4; tentative D call: TRBD1 (6 bases). Germline V CDR1 and CDR2: SEHNR, FQNEAQ (reference sequence). Trimming took 6 bases from V and 8 from J, leaving 13 bases between them. The CDR3 sequence is 13 residues long. The CDR3 sequence: CASRDSNEEKLFF. DNA of the CDR3: TGTGCCAGCAGGGACAGTAACGAGGAAAAACTGTTTTTT. Together with reference TRBV7-9 and TRBJ1-4, the CDR3 gives the full variable domain: DTGVSQNPRHKITKRGQNVTFRCDPISEHNRLYWYRQTLGQGPEFLTYFQNEAQLEKSRLLSDRFSAERPKGSFSTLEIQRTEQGDSAMYLCASRDSNEEKLFFGSGTQLSVL.

The rearrangement uses TRBV23-1 and TRBJ2-7; 8 bases align to TRBD2. TRBV23-1 is an ORF; its function is uncertain. The CDR3 is 14 amino acids. V gave up 4 bases and J gave up 6 bases; unmatched junction bases: 8. The CDR3 DNA follows: TGCGCCAGCAGTCCCCGGGAGGGGATGGGCGAGCAGTACTTC. Translating gives CASSPREGMGEQYF.

This chain links TRBV5-6 with TRBJ1-2; D might be TRBD1 (5 bases). In germline, CDR1 is SGHDT, CDR2 YYEEEE. The ends were cut back, 0 bases at V and 8 bases at J, with 20 bases in the middle. There are 16 residues in the CDR3. The CDR3 sequence: CASSLDQFSGTGGYTF. DNA for the CDR3: TGTGCCAGCAGCTTGGACCAGTTTTCAGGGACCGGCGGCTACACCTTC.

Only a few counts were recorded for this clone. The V and J genes are TRBV7-9 and TRBJ1-1; the match to TRBD1 covers 7 bases. CDR1 and CDR2 (germline): SEHNR, FQNEAQ (reference sequence). The CDR3 length is 16 residues. V trimming: 5 bases; J trimming: 4 bases; junction bases outside the gene matches: 13. CDR3 region: CASSLPKGAGGTEAFF. CDR3 DNA sequence: TGTGCCAGCAGCCTCCCTAAGGGGGCAGGGGGCACTGAAGCTTTCTTT. Full variable domain (missing parts from reference TRBV7-9 and TRBJ1-1): DTGVSQNPRHKITKRGQNVTFRCDPISEHNRLYWYRQTLGQGPEFLTYFQNEAQLEKSRLLSDRFSAERPKGSFSTLEIQRTEQGDSAMYLCASSLPKGAGGTEAFFGQGTRLTVV.

The chain uses TRBV11-2 and TRBJ2-3, with D perhaps TRBD1 or TRBD2 (5 bases each). The V gene's germline CDR1 is SGHAT and CDR2 FQNNGV. V was clipped by 4 bases and J by 0 bases, with 5 bases between them. The CDR3 has 13 residues. The CDR3 DNA reads as TGTGCCAGCAGCTGGGGGAGCACAGATACGCAGTATTTT. Protein product: CASSWGSTDTQYF.

The chain links TRBV27 to TRBJ2-1; TRBD1 matches 8 bases. The germline V gene encodes CDR1 MNHEY and CDR2 SMNVEV (reference sequence). The CDR3 sequence is 15 residues long. With 5 bases clipped from V and 2 bases from J, the junction kept 5 bases outside the gene matches. CDR3 nucleotide sequence: TGTGCCAGCAGTCCGGGACAGGCACCCTACAATGAGCAGTTCTTC. This translates into CASSPGQAPYNEQFF.

This clone has just a few counts. Other DNA sequences from this sample encode an identical CDR3 as well. The gene calls are TRBV6-5 and TRBJ2-1; TRBD2 agrees at 10 bases. Germline values: CDR1 MNHEY, CDR2 SVGAGI. The CDR3 spans 15 residues. V lost 2 bases to trimming and J lost 3 bases; unmatched junction nucleotides: 1. The CDR3 nucleotides read TGTGCCAGCAGTTACCTAGCGGGAGACTACAATGAGCAGTTCTTC. Translated: CASSYLAGDYNEQFF.

The chain recombines TRBV27 with TRBJ2-7; 9 positions agree with TRBD2. This CDR3 has 15 residues. Trimming took 5 bases from V and 2 from J; bases not matched to a gene: 7. Germline V gives CDR1 MNHEY, CDR2 SMNVEV (reference sequence). The CDR3 sequence: CASSPIAGATYEQYF. Written as DNA, the CDR3 is TGTGCCAGCAGTCCAATAGCGGGAGCGACCTACGAGCAGTACTTC.

The chain links TRBV27 to TRBJ1-1; 8 bases map to TRBD1. With 4 bases clipped from V and 3 bases from J, the junction kept 7 bases outside the gene matches. CDR1 is MNHEY and CDR2 is SMNVEV in the germline V gene (reference sequence). There are 15 residues in the CDR3. Written as DNA, the CDR3 is TGTGCCAGCAGTTCCGGACAGGGTAGCGACACTGAAGCTTTCTTT. Its protein product is CASSSGQGSDTEAFF.

This clone came up once. The V call is TRBV30, the J call TRBJ2-1; D may be TRBD1 or TRBD2 (5 bases each). CDR1 GTSNPN and CDR2 SVGIG come from the germline V gene (reference sequence). With 3 bases removed from V and 6 bases from J, the gap between germline ends came to 18 bases. CDR3 size: 15 residues. In nucleotides, the CDR3 is TGTGCCTGGAGCGTCACCCGGGGCAGAGGCAATGAGCAGTTCTTC. Residues: CAWSVTRGRGNEQFF.

The chain combines TRBV7-8 with TRBJ2-1, with D perhaps TRBD1 (6 bases). Trimming cost V 8 bases and J 8 bases, with 16 bases left between them. Germline CDR1 is SGHVS and CDR2 is FQNEAQ. The length of the CDR3 is 13 residues. As DNA, the CDR3 is TGTGCCAGCGAAGGGGGACCAGTGGATGAGCAGTTCTTC. Translated, it gives CASEGGPVDEQFF.

The chain is built from TRBV30 and TRBJ2-7; the D gene is possibly TRBD2 (5 bases). Germline V gene sequence: CDR1 GTSNPN, CDR2 SVGIG (reference sequence). The CDR3 has 13 amino acids. V was cut by 7 bases and J by 2 bases, with 15 bases left in between. CDR3 in DNA: TGTGCCTCGGACGAGGGCGGAGCCTACGAGCAGTACTTC. This sequence encodes CASDEGGAYEQYF.

This chain links TRBV5-5 with TRBJ2-7; 7 nucleotides match TRBD1. This CDR3 contains 16 residues. V trimming: 4 bases; J trimming: 3 bases; junction bases outside the gene matches: 13. Germline V gene sequence: CDR1 SGHKS, CDR2 YYEKEE (reference sequence). CDR3 DNA: TGTGCCAGCAGCCACGCCACGACCGGGACAGACTACGAGCAGTACTTC. This encodes CASSHATTGTDYEQYF.

This clone was detected only a few times. The V call is TRBV29-1, the J call TRBJ2-1; D gene ambiguous. V was clipped by 4 bases and J by 2 bases, with 9 bases between them. The CDR3 runs to 13 residues. Germline values: CDR1 SQVTM, CDR2 ANQGSEA. CDR3 in DNA: TGCAGCGTTGTACCCGATACCTACAATGAGCAGTTCTTC. Residues: CSVVPDTYNEQFF.

V usage is TRBV27 and J usage is TRBJ2-7, with 10 bases that match TRBD1. The CDR3 runs 15 residues. The V and J ends lost 4 bases and 2 bases, in that order; junction bases with no gene match: 5. Germline V gives CDR1 MNHEY, CDR2 SMNVEV (reference sequence). CDR3 amino acids: CASSYSGTGAYEQYF. CDR3 nucleotide sequence: TGTGCCAGCAGTTACTCCGGGACAGGGGCCTACGAGCAGTACTTC.

The genes are TRBV5-6 and TRBJ2-7; D uncertain. Germline assignment: CDR1 SGHDT and CDR2 YYEEEE. V was clipped by 1 base and J by 2 bases, with 7 bases between them. The CDR3 is made up of 13 amino acids. CDR3 sequence reads: CASSLSSAYEQYF. In DNA, the CDR3 is TGTGCCAGCAGCTTGAGCAGTGCCTACGAGCAGTACTTC. Full variable domain (missing parts from reference TRBV5-6 and TRBJ2-7): DAGVTQSPTHLIKTRGQQVTLRCSPKSGHDTVSWYQQALGQGPQFIFQYYEEEERQRGNFPDRFSGHQFPNYSSELNVNALLLGDSALYLCASSLSSAYEQYFGPGTRLTVT.